A single TCR beta chain is shown here with its context. CDR1 is SGHTA and CDR2 is FQGNSA in the germline V gene. The J segment lost 0 bases and the V segment lost 2 bases, leaving 14 bases of the junction unmatched. This CDR3 has 19 residues. The data derive from a study of circulating and synovial CD4+ cells in juvenile arthritis. Repertoires were generated with immunoSEQ multiplex PCR, while TCRdb's copy carries only in-frame clones and drops some. The data show 34,000 or so clones, roughly 94% seen once. The V and J genes are TRBV7-2 and TRBJ2-7; 9 nucleotides line up with TRBD1. This TCR derives from a human donor with juvenile idiopathic arthritis. Sequenced: CD4+ T cells from blood. CDR3 region: CASSLSDRRGQGSSYEQYF. The CDR3 coding sequence is TGTGCCAGCAGCTTATCGGACCGTAGGGGACAGGGTAGCTCCTACGAGCAGTACTTC. The full variable domain, in which reference TRBV7-2 and TRBJ2-7 provide the parts outside the CDR3, is GAGVSQSPSNKVTEKGKDVELRCDPISGHTALYWYRQSLGQGLEFLIYFQGNSAPDKSGLPSDRFSAERTGGSVSTLTIQRTQQEDSAVYLCASSLSDRRGQGSSYEQYFGPGTRLTVT.